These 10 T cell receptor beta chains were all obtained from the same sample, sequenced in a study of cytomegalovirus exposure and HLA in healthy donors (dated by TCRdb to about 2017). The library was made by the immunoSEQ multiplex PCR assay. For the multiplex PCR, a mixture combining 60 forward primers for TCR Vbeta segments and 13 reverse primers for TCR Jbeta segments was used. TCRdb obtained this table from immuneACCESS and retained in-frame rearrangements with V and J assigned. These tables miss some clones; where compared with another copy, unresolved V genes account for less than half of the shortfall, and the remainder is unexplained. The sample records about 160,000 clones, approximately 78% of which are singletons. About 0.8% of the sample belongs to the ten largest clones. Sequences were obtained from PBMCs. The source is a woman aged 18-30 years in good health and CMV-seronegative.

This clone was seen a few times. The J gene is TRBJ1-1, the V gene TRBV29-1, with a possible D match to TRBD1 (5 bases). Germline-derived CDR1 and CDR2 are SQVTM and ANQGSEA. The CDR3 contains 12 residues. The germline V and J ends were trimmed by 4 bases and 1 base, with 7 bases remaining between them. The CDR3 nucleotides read TGCAGCGTTGCAAGGGGGAACACTGAAGCTTTCTTT. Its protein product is CSVARGNTEAFF.

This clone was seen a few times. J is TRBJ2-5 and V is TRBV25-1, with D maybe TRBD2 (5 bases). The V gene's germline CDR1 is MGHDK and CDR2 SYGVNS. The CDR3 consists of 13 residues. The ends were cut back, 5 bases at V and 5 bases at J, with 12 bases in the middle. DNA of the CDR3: TGTGCCAGCAGTCCAACCGGCGGGGAGACCCAGTACTTC. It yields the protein CASSPTGGETQYF.

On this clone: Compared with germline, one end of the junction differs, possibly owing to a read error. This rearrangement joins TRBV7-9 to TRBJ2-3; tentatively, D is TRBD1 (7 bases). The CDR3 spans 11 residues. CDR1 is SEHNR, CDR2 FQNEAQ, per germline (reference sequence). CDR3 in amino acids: CASSQDLRGDF. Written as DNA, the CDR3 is TGTGCCAGCAGTCAGGACCTCAGGGGGGATTTT.

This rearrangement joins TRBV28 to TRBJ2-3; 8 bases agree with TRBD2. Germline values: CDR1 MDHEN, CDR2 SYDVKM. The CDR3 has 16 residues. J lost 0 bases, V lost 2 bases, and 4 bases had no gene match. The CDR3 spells CASSLSGSLSTDTQYF. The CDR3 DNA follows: TGTGCCAGCAGTTTAAGCGGGAGCCTCAGCACAGATACGCAGTATTTT.

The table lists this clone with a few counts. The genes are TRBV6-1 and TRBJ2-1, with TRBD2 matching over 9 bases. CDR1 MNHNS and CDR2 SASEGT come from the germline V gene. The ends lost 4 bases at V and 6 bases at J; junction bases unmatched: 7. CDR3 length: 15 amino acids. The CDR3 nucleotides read TGTGCCAGCAGTGCTTCTCGCGGGAGGGCCAATGAGCAGTTCTTC. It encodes CASSASRGRANEQFF.

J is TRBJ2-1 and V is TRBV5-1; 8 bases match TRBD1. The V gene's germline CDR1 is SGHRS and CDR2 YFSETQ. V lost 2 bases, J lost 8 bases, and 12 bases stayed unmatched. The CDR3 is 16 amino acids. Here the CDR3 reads CASSLGQGGFGDEQFF. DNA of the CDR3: TGCGCCAGCAGCTTAGGACAGGGTGGATTTGGCGATGAGCAGTTCTTC.

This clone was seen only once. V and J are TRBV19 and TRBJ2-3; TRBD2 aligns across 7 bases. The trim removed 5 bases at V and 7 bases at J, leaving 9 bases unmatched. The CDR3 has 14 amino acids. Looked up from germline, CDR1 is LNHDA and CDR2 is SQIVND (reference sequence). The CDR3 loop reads CASSPGTKVYTQYF. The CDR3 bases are TGTGCCAGTAGTCCCGGGACTAAGGTATATACGCAGTATTTT.

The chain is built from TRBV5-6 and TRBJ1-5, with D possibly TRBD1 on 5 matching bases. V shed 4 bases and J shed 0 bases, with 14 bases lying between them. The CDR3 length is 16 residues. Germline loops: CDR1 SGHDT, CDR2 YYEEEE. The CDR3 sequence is CASSRAFGGSNQPQHF. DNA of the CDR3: TGTGCCAGCAGCCGCGCCTTCGGGGGTAGCAATCAGCCCCAGCATTTT.

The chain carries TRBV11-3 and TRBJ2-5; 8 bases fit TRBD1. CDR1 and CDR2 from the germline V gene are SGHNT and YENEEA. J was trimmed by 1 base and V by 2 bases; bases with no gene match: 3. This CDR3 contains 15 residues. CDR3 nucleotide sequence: TGTGCCAGCAGCTTAATGGGACAGGTCCAAGAGACCCAGTACTTC. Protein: CASSLMGQVQETQYF.

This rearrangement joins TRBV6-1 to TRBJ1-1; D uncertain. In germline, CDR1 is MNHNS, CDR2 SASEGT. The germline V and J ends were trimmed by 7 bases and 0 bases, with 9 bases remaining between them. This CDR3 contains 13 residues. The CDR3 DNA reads TGTGCCAGCACGTACTTAATGAACACTGAAGCTTTCTTT. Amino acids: CASTYLMNTEAFF.